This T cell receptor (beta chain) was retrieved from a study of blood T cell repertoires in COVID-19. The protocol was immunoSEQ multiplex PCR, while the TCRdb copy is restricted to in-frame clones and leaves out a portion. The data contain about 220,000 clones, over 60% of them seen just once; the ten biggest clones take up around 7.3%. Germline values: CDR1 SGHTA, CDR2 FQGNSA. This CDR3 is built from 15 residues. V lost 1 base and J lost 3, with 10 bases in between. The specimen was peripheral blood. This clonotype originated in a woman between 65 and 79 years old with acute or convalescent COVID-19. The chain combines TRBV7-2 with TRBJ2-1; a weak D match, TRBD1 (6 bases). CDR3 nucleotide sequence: TGTGCCAGCAGCTTAGAACAGGGCCACTACAATGAGCAGTTCTTC. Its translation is CASSLEQGHYNEQFF.